The rows below give T cell receptor beta chains drawn from one sample of a study of radiotherapy plus CTLA-4 blockade in lung cancer. The table came from immunoSEQ multiplex PCR; TCRdb's copy has only in-frame clones and leaves some out. The sample includes 55,000 to 80,000 clones, approximately 80% of them seen just once. The source material was peripheral blood, sampled from a patient treated with radiotherapy plus ipilimumab. These receptors were collected from a human donor with non-small cell lung cancer who had a complete response to radiotherapy plus ipilimumab. Both conserved end residues are part of each CDR3. D genes are given only for firm matches. A clone size is listed for some rows: how often the clone was seen (once, few, many), or a class if it is expanded.

V gene: TRBV7-9; D gene: NA; clone size: NA; J gene: TRBJ2-1; CDR3 DNA: TGTGCCAGCAGCGGGGACAGCGCTAGCGCCATGGGATACAATGAGCAGTTCTTC; CDR3 protein: CASSGDSASAMGYNEQFF
V gene: TRBV20-1; D gene: NA; clone size: NA; J gene: TRBJ2-1; CDR3 DNA: TGCAGTGCTAGACTGGGGGCTCAGTTCTTC; CDR3 protein: CSARLGAQFF
V gene: TRBV28; D gene: NA; clone size: NA; J gene: TRBJ1-5; CDR3 DNA: TGTGCCAGCAGTCAGACAGGCGGTGGCAATCAGCCCCAGCATTTT; CDR3 protein: CASSQTGGGNQPQHF
V gene: TRBV6-6; D gene: TRBD1; clone size: NA; J gene: TRBJ1-3; CDR3 DNA: TGTGCCAGCAGTCGACAGGGTCAAAACACCATATATTTT; CDR3 protein: CASSRQGQNTIYF
V gene: TRBV4-3; D gene: TRBD1; clone size: once; J gene: TRBJ1-2; CDR3 DNA: TGCGCCAGCAGCCAAATGACCGGGACAGGGGATTATGGCTACACCTTC; CDR3 protein: CASSQMTGTGDYGYTF
V gene: TRBV27; D gene: TRBD1; clone size: NA; J gene: TRBJ1-2; CDR3 DNA: TGTGCCAGCAGTTTAAGAGGGGGCCGACCCAGTAACTATGGCTACACCTTC; CDR3 protein: CASSLRGGRPSNYGYTF
V gene: TRBV19; D gene: NA; clone size: few; J gene: TRBJ1-3; CDR3 DNA: TGTGCCAGTAGACCGAGAGGTTTCTCTGGAAACACCATATATTTT; CDR3 protein: CASRPRGFSGNTIYF
V gene: TRBV29-1; D gene: TRBD1; clone size: NA; J gene: TRBJ2-1; CDR3 DNA: TGCAGCGTTGACCGGGACAGGATATACAATGAGCAGTTCTTC; CDR3 protein: CSVDRDRIYNEQFF
V gene: TRBV6-5; D gene: NA; clone size: NA; J gene: TRBJ2-3; CDR3 DNA: TGTGCCAGCAAGGGGGAGGGCAGGACAGATACGCAGTATTTT; CDR3 protein: CASKGEGRTDTQYF
V gene: TRBV11-2; D gene: TRBD1; clone size: NA; J gene: TRBJ1-1; CDR3 DNA: TGTGCCAGCAGCCCCCGAAGCGGCAGGGGGGTCACTGAAGCTTTCTTT; CDR3 protein: CASSPRSGRGVTEAFF
V gene: TRBV23-1; D gene: NA; clone size: NA; J gene: TRBJ2-3; CDR3 DNA: TGCGCCAGCACCCCGAAAGGAGATACGCAGTATTTT; CDR3 protein: CASTPKGDTQYF
V gene: TRBV12-5; D gene: TRBD2; clone size: NA; J gene: TRBJ2-4; CDR3 DNA: TGTGCTAGTGGTTTGGTAGTGTCTAGCGGGATCCTGGGCAAAAACATTCAGTACTTC; CDR3 protein: CASGLVVSSGILGKNIQYF
V gene: TRBV7-9; D gene: TRBD2; clone size: NA; J gene: TRBJ2-1; CDR3 DNA: TGTGCCAGCAGCGGGAGGGGCCAAAAACCTGGGAATGAGCAGTTCTTC; CDR3 protein: CASSGRGQKPGNEQFF
V gene: TRBV7-2; D gene: NA; clone size: NA; J gene: TRBJ2-3; CDR3 DNA: TGTGCCAGCAGCTTAGGGGTCAGGGGAGATACGCAGTATTTT; CDR3 protein: CASSLGVRGDTQYF
V gene: TRBV7-2; D gene: NA; clone size: NA; J gene: TRBJ1-5; CDR3 DNA: TGTGCCAGCAGCCTGGCCCGGGGGTTGAGCCAGCCCCAGCATTTT; CDR3 protein: CASSLARGLSQPQHF
V gene: TRBV19; D gene: TRBD1; clone size: few; J gene: TRBJ1-2; CDR3 DNA: TGTGCCAGTAGTATAGACTTATCAGGGGGCGGCTACACCTTC; CDR3 protein: CASSIDLSGGGYTF
V gene: TRBV4-1; D gene: TRBD1; clone size: NA; J gene: TRBJ1-2; CDR3 DNA: TGCGCCAGCAGCCAATGGACAGGGGGTCAGAACTATGGCTACACCTTC; CDR3 protein: CASSQWTGGQNYGYTF
V gene: TRBV7-2; D gene: TRBD1; clone size: NA; J gene: TRBJ2-1; CDR3 DNA: TGTGCCAGCAGCTCTGGGACAGGGTGGAATGAGCAGTTCTTC; CDR3 protein: CASSSGTGWNEQFF
V gene: TRBV19; D gene: NA; clone size: NA; J gene: TRBJ1-6; CDR3 DNA: TGTGCCAGTAGTATAGAGACATCTTCGAGCTCCTATAATTCACCCCTCCACTTT; CDR3 protein: CASSIETSSSSYNSPLHF